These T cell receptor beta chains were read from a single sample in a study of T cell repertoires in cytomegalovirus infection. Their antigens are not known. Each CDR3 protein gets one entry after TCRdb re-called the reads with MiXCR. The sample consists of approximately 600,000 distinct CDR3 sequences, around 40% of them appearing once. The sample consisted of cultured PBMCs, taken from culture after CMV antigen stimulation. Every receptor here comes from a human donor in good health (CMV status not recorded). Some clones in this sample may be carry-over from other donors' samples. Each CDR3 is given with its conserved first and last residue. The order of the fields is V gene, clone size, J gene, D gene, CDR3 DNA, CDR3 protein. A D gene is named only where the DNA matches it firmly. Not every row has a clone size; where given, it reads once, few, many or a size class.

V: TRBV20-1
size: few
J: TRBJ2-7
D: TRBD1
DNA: TGCAGTGCTAGTCGTGACAGGGGTGCCGAGCAGTACTTC
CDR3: CSASRDRGAEQYF

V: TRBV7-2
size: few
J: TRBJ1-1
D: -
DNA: TGTGCCAGCAGCGCCAAGGGCGGAGGAGCTGAAGCTTTCTTT
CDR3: CASSAKGGGAEAFF

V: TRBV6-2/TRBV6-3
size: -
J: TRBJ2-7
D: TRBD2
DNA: TGTGCCAGCACCAGGGACTACCTCTACGAGCAGTACTTC
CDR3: CASTRDYLYEQYF

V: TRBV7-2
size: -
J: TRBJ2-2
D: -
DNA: TGTGCCAGCAGCCCCGTGGACCGCGCGAACACCGGGGAGCTGTTTTTT
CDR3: CASSPVDRANTGELFF

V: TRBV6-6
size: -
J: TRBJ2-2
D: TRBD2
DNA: TGTGCCAGCAGTGGGGGACTAGCGGGAGCCAGCACCGGGGAGCTGTTTTTT
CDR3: CASSGGLAGASTGELFF

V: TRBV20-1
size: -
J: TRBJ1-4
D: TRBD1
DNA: TGCAGTGCTCCGCAGGGGGAGATAGTAACAACTAATGAAAAACTGTTTTTT
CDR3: CSAPQGEIVTTNEKLFF

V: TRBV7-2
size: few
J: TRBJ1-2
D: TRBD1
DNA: TGTGCCAGCAGCTACGGACAGGGGGATGGCTACACCTTC
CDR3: CASSYGQGDGYTF

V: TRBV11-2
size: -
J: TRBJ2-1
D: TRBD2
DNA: TGTGCCAGCAGCTTTAGGGGGGCTAGCGGGTTCTACAATGAGCAGTTCTTC
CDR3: CASSFRGASGFYNEQFF

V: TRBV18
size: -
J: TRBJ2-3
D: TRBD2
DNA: TGTGCCAGCTCACCTCAACCGCCCCAGGGAGGGCGGGGTGCAGATACGCAGTATTTT
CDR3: CASSPQPPQGGRGADTQYF

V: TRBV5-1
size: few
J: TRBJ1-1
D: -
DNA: TGCGCCAGCAGCAAGCGACAGGCACCGAACACTGAAGCTTTCTTT
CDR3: CASSKRQAPNTEAFF

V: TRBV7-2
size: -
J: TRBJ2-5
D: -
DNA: TGTGCCAGCAGCTTGAATTCGGGAAGGGAGACCCAGTACTTC
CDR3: CASSLNSGRETQYF

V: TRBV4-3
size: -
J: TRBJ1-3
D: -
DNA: TGCGCCAGCAGCGAAGACGCCAATCCTGGAAACACCATATATTTT
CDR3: CASSEDANPGNTIYF

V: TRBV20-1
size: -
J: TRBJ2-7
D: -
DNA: TGCAGTGCTAGAGATTGGGCAGCCGACCACGAGCAGTACTTC
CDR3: CSARDWAADHEQYF

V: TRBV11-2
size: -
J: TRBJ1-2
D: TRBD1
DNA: TGTGCCAGCAACAAGCTCCGGACAGGGCGGGACTATGGCTACACCTTC
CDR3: CASNKLRTGRDYGYTF

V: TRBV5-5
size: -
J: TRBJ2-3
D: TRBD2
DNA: TGTGCCAGCAGCCCTGAAGGGACTAGCCTCGGCACAGATACGCAGTATTTT
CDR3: CASSPEGTSLGTDTQYF

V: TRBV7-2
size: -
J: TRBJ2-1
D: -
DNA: TGTGCCAGCAGCCTGGGGACCTATGACGAGCAGTTCTTC
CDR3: CASSLGTYDEQFF

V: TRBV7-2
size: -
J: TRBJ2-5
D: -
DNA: TGTGCCAGCAGCCGGCTAGGGTGGGAGACCCAGTACTTC
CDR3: CASSRLGWETQYF

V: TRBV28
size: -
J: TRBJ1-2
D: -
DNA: TGTGCCAGCAGTGCCAGGGACGGCTTTAGGGGCTACACCTTC
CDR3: CASSARDGFRGYTF

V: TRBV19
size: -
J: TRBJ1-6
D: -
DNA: TGTGCCAGTAGTATTAAAGGGATGTCCTATAATTCACCCCTCCACTTT
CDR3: CASSIKGMSYNSPLHF

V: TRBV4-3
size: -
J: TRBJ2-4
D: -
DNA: TGCGCCAGCAGCAACATTCCAAGCCGTGGGAACATTCAGTACTTC
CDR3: CASSNIPSRGNIQYF

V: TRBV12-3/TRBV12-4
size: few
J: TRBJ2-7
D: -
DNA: TGTGCCAGCAGTTTCGTGGGACATACCTACGAGCAGTACTTC
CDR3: CASSFVGHTYEQYF

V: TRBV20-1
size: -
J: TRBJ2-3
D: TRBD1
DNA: TGCAGTGCTAGGAGGGGGCCCGCCACAGATACGCAGTATTTT
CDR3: CSARRGPATDTQYF

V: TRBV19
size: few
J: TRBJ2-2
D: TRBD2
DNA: TGTGCCAGTGGGGGACTAGCGGGATTTCATGACGGGGAGCTGTTTTTT
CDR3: CASGGLAGFHDGELFF

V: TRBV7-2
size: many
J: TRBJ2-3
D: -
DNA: TGTGCCAGCAGCTCACGGGGGGATACGCAGTATTTT
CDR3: CASSSRGDTQYF

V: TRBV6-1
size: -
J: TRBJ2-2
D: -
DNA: TGTGCCAGCAGTGGGGTAGCGGAGGCCACCGGGGAGCTGTTTTTT
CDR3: CASSGVAEATGELFF

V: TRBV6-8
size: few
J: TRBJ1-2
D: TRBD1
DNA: TGTGCCAGCAGTTTTACCGGGACAGGGCTCGGCTACACCTTC
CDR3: CASSFTGTGLGYTF

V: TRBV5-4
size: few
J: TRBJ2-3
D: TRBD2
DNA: TGTGCCAGCAAACTAGCGGGACAGAGGACGAGCACAGATACGCAGTATTTT
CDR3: CASKLAGQRTSTDTQYF

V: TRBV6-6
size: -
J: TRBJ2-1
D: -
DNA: TGTGCCAGCAGTTACAGGACGGGGGATGAGCAGTTCTTC
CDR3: CASSYRTGDEQFF

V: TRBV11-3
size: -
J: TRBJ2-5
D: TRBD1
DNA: TGTGCCAGCAGCCGGACAGGGCGGGGAGAGACCCAGTACTTC
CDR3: CASSRTGRGETQYF

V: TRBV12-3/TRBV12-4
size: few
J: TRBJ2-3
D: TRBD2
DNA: TGTGCCAGCAGTTTAGTTACGGGGGGTTGGACAGATACGCAGTATTTT
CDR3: CASSLVTGGWTDTQYF

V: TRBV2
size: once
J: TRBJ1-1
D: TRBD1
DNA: TGTGCCAGCAAGGGGGACAGGGGGAACACTGAAGCTTTCTTT
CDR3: CASKGDRGNTEAFF

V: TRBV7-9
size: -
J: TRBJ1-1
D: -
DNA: TGTGCCAGCAGCCCAAGACAAAAGAACACTGAAGCTTTCTTT
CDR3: CASSPRQKNTEAFF

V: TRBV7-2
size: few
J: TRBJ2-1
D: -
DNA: TGTGCCAGCAGCCCCCCTGACAATGAGCAGTTCTTC
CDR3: CASSPPDNEQFF

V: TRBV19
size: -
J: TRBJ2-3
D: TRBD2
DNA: TGTGCCAGTAGTTCGCGACTAGCCTCTAGCACAGATACGCAGTATTTT
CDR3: CASSSRLASSTDTQYF

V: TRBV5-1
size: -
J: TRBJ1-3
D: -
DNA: TGCGCCAGCAGCTTGTATTCGGCGGCGGGGCACTCTGGAAACACCATATATTTT
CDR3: CASSLYSAAGHSGNTIYF

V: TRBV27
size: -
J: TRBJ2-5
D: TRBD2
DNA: TGTGCCAGCACCAGGAGGAGTAGCGGGGATGGGGAGACCCAGTACTTC
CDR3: CASTRRSSGDGETQYF

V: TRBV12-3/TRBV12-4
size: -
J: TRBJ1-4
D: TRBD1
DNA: TGTGCCAGCGGTGACAGGGGTACTAATGAAAAACTGTTTTTT
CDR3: CASGDRGTNEKLFF

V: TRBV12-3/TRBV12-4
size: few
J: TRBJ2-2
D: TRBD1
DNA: TGTGCCAGCAATTCCGGGACAGGAGGTTTGGGAGGCACCGGGGAGCTGTTTTTT
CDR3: CASNSGTGGLGGTGELFF

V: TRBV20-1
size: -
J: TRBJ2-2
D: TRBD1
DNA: TGCAGTGCCACTCCCGGGACAGGGGGCACCGGGGAGCTGTTTTTT
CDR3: CSATPGTGGTGELFF

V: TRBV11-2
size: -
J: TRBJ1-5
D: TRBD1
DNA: TGTGCCAGCAGCTCCTACAGGGGGCTAGGTCAGCCCCAGCATTTT
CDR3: CASSSYRGLGQPQHF

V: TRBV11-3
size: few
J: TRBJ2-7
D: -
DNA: TGTGCCAGCAGCCAAGACAGGCATAGGGGAGAGCAGTACTTC
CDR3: CASSQDRHRGEQYF

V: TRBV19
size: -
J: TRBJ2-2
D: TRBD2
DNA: TGTGCCAGTAGTATCGGGACTAGCGGCGCCGGGGAGCTGTTTTTT
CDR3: CASSIGTSGAGELFF

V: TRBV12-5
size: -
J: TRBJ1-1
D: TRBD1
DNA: TGTGCTAGTGCCCAAGACGGGGACAGGGAAGCTTTCTTT
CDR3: CASAQDGDREAFF

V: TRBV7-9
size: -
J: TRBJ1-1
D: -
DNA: TGTGCCAGCAGCTTAGCGAGGATTGTGAACACTGAAGCTTTCTTT
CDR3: CASSLARIVNTEAFF

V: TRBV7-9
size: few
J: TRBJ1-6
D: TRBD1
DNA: TGTGCCAGCAGCAAACAGCTAGGCAGGGGGCTGGTGACACCCCTCCACTTT
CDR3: CASSKQLGRGLVTPLHF

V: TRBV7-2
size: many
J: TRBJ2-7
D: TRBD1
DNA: TGTGCCAGCAGCTTCCGGGACAGAAGCTACGAGCAGTACTTC
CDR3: CASSFRDRSYEQYF

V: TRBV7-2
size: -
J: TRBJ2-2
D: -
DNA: TGTGCCAGCAGCCCACTACAGGGATCCGGGGAGCTGTTTTTT
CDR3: CASSPLQGSGELFF

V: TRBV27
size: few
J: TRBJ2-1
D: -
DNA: TGTGCCAGCAGTTTATCGCGAACAGGTCCACCGACCCCACCCAATGAGCAGTTCTTC
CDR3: CASSLSRTGPPTPPNEQFF

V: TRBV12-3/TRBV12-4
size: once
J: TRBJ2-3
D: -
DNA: TGTGCCAGCAGTTTCGAACCCGCGGGTATAACAGATACGCAGTATTTT
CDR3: CASSFEPAGITDTQYF

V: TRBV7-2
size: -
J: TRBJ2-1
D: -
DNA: TGTGCCAGCAGCTTCGGAGCTCCGGTAAGCTCCTACAATGAGCAGTTCTTC
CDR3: CASSFGAPVSSYNEQFF

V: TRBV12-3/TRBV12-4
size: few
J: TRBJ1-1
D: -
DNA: TGTGCCAGCTCTGGGTCGAACACTGAAGCTTTCTTT
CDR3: CASSGSNTEAFF

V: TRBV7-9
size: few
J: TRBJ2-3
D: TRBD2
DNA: TGTGCCAGCAGCTCCCTTAGCGGGAAGGGGGGCACAGATACGCAGTATTTT
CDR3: CASSSLSGKGGTDTQYF

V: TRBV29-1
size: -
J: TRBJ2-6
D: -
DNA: TGCAGCGTTGATTCAGGGGCCAACGTCCTGACTTTC
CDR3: CSVDSGANVLTF

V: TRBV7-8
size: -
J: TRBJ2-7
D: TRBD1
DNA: TGTGCCAGCAGCACAAACAGGGGACCTGGCGAGCAGTACTTC
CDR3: CASSTNRGPGEQYF